The 9 T cell receptor beta chains below come from one sample, sequenced in a study of T cells in women clearing cervical HPV infection. Assay: immunoSEQ multiplex PCR; the TCRdb copy retains only in-frame clones and omits some. This sample's table reports approximately 25,000 clones. The material sequenced was blood buffy coat. Receptors were obtained from a woman between 18 and 70 years old with a cervical HPV16 infection that either progressed to CIN3+ or cleared (not recorded which).

As regards this clone: Coverage ceases 3 residues before the CDR3 finishes, and the germline J gene fills in the end. The sample holds other DNA sequences that translate to the same CDR3. The chain links TRBV5-1 to TRBJ1-3, with a tentative D call TRBD1 (5 bases). The germline CDR1 and CDR2 sequences are SGHRS and YFSETQ. Trimming cost V 0 bases and J 3 bases, with 10 bases left between them. This CDR3 contains 15 residues. The CDR3 bases that were read are TGCGCCAGCAGCTTGGAGGGGACTCGTGGAAACACC. It is translated as CASSLEGTRGNT. The whole CDR3 protein is CASSLEGTRGNTIYF.

Regarding this clone: The read halts 3 residues ahead of the CDR3 end, with the missing end drawn from the germline J gene. The rearrangement uses TRBV30 and TRBJ1-2, with TRBD1 as a possible D gene (5 bases). CDR1 is GTSNPN, CDR2 SVGIG, per germline (reference sequence). The CDR3 totals 14 residues. V dropped 1 base and J dropped 3 bases, with 12 bases sitting between them. CDR3 in amino acids: CAWSADRGDYGYTF. The part of the CDR3 DNA that was read is TGTGCCTGGAGTGCTGATAGAGGGGACTATGGC.

A word on this clone: The read is 3 residues too short to cover the CDR3 end, so that end is filled in from the germline J gene. The gene calls are TRBV11-3 and TRBJ1-4; D gene unclear. Trimming shortened V by 7 bases and J by 10 bases, and 16 bases separated the two germline ends. The CDR3 covers 13 residues. Germline V CDR1 and CDR2: SGHNT, YENEEA. The CDR3 loop reads CASTEGGSGKLFF. CDR3 DNA, as far as it was read: TGTGCCAGCACCGAGGGCGGGTCTGGAAAA.

The CDR3 DNA, read in part, is TGTGCCAGCAGCCCCCTAAGCGGGACGTCCTATGGC. Translation gives CASSPLSGTSYG. The CDR3 in its entirety is CASSPLSGTSYGYTF. The rearrangement joins TRBV11-3 to TRBJ1-2; a weak D match, TRBD1 (5 bases). The read ends 3 residues early relative to the CDR3; the germline J gene fills the gap. The CDR3 is made up of 15 amino acids. The germline CDR1 and CDR2 sequences are SGHNT and YENEEA. The ends were cut back, 5 bases at V and 4 bases at J, with 17 bases in the middle. Using reference TRBV11-3 and TRBJ1-2 for the parts outside the CDR3, the full variable domain is EAGVVQSPRYKIIEKKQPVAFWCNPISGHNTLYWYLQNLGQGPELLIRYENEEAVDDSQLPKDRFSAERLKGVDSTLKIQPAELGDSAVYLCASSPLSGTSYGYTFGSGTRLTVV.

In the case of this clone: The read ends 3 residues shy of where the CDR3 ends; the end is completed using the germline J gene. The V gene is TRBV19, the J gene TRBJ2-5; perhaps TRBD1 as D (7 bases). Trimming took 6 bases from V and 0 from J, leaving 14 bases between them. The CDR3 is made up of 15 amino acids. CDR1 and CDR2 from the germline V gene are LNHDA and SQIVND (reference sequence). CDR3 protein: CASSGGRGYQETQYF. The sequenced CDR3 bases are TGTGCCAGTAGCGGGGGCAGGGGGTACCAAGAGACC.

As concerns this clone: The read terminates 3 residues ahead of where the CDR3 ends, so the germline J gene completes it. The chain recombines TRBV2 with TRBJ1-1; D is possibly TRBD1 (6 bases). The germline gives CDR1 SNHLY, CDR2 FYNNEI. The CDR3 is 13 amino acids. V was pared by 6 bases and J by 1 base, with 9 bases between. The CDR3 bases that were read are TGTGCCAGCAGCAGGGGTCGGAACACTGAA. Amino acids: CASSRGRNTE. The whole CDR3 is CASSRGRNTEAFF. Full variable domain (outside the CDR3, taken from reference TRBV2 and TRBJ1-1): EPEVTQTPSHQVTQMGQEVILRCVPISNHLYFYWYRQILGQKVEFLVSFYNNEISEKSEIFDDQFSVERPDGSNFTLKIRSTKLEDSAMYFCASSRGRNTEAFFGQGTRLTVV.

As concerns this clone: The read falls 3 residues short of the CDR3 end, and the missing part is taken from the germline J gene. The chain employs TRBV2 and TRBJ2-7, with a weak D call TRBD2 (6 bases). Germline CDR1 and CDR2: SNHLY and FYNNEI. With 6 bases removed from V and 3 bases from J, the gap between germline ends came to 9 bases. The CDR3 extends over 12 amino acids. The CDR3 bases that were read are TGTGCCAGCAGGGGACTGCGCTACGAG. This encodes CASRGLRYE. The whole CDR3 sequence is CASRGLRYEQYF. Together with reference TRBV2 and TRBJ2-7, the CDR3 gives the full variable domain: EPEVTQTPSHQVTQMGQEVILRCVPISNHLYFYWYRQILGQKVEFLVSFYNNEISEKSEIFDDQFSVERPDGSNFTLKIRSTKLEDSAMYFCASRGLRYEQYFGPGTRLTVT.

Notes on this clone: The read terminates 3 residues before the CDR3 end, so the remaining end is supplied by the germline J gene. The rearrangement links TRBV12-3 or TRBV12-4 to TRBJ2-1; TRBD2 agrees at 11 bases. Trimming took 3 bases from V and 8 from J; bases not matched to a gene: 6. This CDR3 has 15 amino acids. The CDR3 here is CASSLRLAGGHEQFF. The covered CDR3 bases are TGTGCCAGCAGTTTGCGGCTAGCGGGAGGCCATGAG.

Concerning this clone itself: Read data end 3 residues before the CDR3 end; the end is taken from the germline J gene. The chain combines TRBV11-3 with TRBJ2-7; possibly TRBD2 for D (5 bases). The CDR3 consists of 15 residues. Trimming removed 6 bases at V and 0 bases at J, with 15 bases between. CDR1 is SGHNT, CDR2 YENEEA, per germline. CDR3 region: CASSIGAAHSYEQYF. CDR3 bases read: TGTGCCAGCAGTATAGGAGCGGCACACTCCTACGAG.